Here is one T cell receptor beta chain with its context. Some clones are missing from TCRdb's copy, which holds only in-frame ones; the method was immunoSEQ multiplex PCR. The table lists 150,000 to 200,000 clones, under 90% of them singletons. The sample comes from a study of blood T cell repertoires in COVID-19. Turning to the study itself: Acute and convalescent COVID-19 specimens originated in the United States, Italy and Spain.

The germline V gene has CDR1 SGHKS and CDR2 YYEKEE (reference sequence). V lost 1 base, J lost 5 bases, and 5 bases stayed unmatched. The CDR3 totals 14 residues. The chain carries TRBV5-5 and TRBJ1-1; 7 bases are shared with TRBD1. Sequencing was performed on peripheral blood. The receptor comes from a woman aged 70-85 years with COVID-19, enrolled during active disease. CDR3 amino acids: CASSLQTGKTEAFF. In DNA, the CDR3 is TGTGCCAGCAGCTTGCAGACAGGGAAGACTGAAGCTTTCTTT.